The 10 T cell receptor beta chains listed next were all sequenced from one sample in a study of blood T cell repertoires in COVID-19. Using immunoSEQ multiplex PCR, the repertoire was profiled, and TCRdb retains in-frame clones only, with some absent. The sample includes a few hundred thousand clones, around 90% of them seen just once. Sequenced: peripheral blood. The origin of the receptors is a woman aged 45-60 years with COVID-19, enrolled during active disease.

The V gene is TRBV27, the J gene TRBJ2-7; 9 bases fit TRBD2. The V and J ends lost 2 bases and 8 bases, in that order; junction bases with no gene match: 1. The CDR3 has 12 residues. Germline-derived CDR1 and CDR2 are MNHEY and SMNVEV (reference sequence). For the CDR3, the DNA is TGTGCCAGCAGTTTACTAGCGGGGCAGCAGTACTTC. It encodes CASSLLAGQQYF.

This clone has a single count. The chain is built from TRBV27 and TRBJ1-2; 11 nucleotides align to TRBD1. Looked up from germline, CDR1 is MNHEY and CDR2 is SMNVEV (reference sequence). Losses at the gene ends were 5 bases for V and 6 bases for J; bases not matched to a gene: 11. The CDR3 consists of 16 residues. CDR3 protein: CASSLLPGQGADGYTF. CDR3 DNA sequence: TGTGCCAGCAGTCTACTCCCCGGACAGGGGGCAGATGGCTACACCTTC.

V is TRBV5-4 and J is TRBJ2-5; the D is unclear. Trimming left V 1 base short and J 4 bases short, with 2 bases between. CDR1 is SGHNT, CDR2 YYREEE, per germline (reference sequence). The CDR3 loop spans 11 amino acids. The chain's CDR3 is CASSLRETQYF. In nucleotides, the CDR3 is TGTGCCAGCAGCTTGCGAGAGACCCAGTACTTC.

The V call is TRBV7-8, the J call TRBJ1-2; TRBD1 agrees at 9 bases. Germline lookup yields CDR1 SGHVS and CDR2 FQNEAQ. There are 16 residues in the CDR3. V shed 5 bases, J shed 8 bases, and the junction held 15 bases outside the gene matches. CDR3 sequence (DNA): TGTGCCAGCAGCCGGGACAGGGTGAGGGGCAGTGAAGGCTACACCTTC. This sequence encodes CASSRDRVRGSEGYTF.

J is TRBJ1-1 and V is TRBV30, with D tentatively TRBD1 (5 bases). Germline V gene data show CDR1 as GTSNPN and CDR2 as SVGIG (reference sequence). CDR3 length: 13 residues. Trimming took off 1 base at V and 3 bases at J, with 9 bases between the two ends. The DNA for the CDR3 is TGTGCCTGGAGTGAGGCAGGGCACACTGAAGCTTTCTTT. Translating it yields CAWSEAGHTEAFF.

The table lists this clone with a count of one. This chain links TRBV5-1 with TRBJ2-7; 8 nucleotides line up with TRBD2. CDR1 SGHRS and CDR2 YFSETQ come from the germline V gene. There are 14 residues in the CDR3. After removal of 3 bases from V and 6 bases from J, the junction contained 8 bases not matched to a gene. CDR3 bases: TGCGCCAGCAGCTGGAGCGGGAGCGGGGCCGAGCAGTACTTC. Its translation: CASSWSGSGAEQYF.

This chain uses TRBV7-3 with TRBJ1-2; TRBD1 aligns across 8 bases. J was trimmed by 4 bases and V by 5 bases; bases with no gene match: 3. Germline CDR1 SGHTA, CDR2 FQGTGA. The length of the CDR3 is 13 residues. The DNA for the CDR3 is TGTGCCAGCAGCCAAGACAGGGGCTATGGCTACACCTTC. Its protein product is CASSQDRGYGYTF.

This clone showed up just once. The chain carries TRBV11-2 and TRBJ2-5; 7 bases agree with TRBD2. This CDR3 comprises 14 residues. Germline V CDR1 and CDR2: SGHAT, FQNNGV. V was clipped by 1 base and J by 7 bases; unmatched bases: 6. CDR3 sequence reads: CASSLVGGAVTQYF. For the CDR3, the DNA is TGTGCCAGCAGCTTAGTGGGAGGGGCGGTGACCCAGTACTTC.

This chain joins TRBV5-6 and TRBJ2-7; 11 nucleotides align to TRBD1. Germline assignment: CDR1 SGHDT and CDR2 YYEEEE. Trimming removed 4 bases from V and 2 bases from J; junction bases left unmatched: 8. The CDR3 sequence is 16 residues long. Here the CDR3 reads CASSPGTGGVAYEQYF. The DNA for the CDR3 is TGTGCCAGCAGCCCGGGGACAGGGGGAGTCGCCTACGAGCAGTACTTC.

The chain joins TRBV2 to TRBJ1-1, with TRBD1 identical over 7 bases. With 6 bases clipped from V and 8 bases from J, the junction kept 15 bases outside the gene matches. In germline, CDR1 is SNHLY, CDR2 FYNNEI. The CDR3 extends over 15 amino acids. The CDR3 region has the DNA TGTGCCAGCAGCAACAACAGGGGCCGGGGAACGGAAGCTTTCTTT. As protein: CASSNNRGRGTEAFF.